This T cell receptor beta chain is drawn from a study of T cells in Graves' hyperthyroidism and ophthalmopathy. Overall study results and limits: Expanded thyroid clonotypes (above 0.001) were mostly also found in blood.

With V trimmed by 3 bases and J by 3 bases, 3 bases remained unmatched. In germline, CDR1 is DFQATT, CDR2 SNEGSKA (reference sequence). The CDR3 is 13 amino acids. This clonotype has at least ten counts. No antigen is known for it. Amplification of TCR beta CDR3 regions used RNA as the template. TCR CDR3 regions were first amplified by RT-PCR with HTBI primers. TCRdb called the multiplex PCR reads again in MiXCR, with one record for every CDR3 protein. The data hold approximately 590,000 distinct CDR3 sequences, with approximately 44% observed a single time. Stable Graves' hyperthyroidism meant no ophthalmopathy progression within 18 months. Patients were excluded because of uncontrolled infection, other autoimmune disease, pregnancy or lactation.

This sequence joins TRBV20-1 and TRBJ2-7; 9 bases map to TRBD2. The source is a woman between 18 and 30 years old with Graves' hyperthyroidism. Sequenced: peripheral blood or thyroid tissue (not recorded which). The CDR3 nucleotides are TGCAGTGCTAGTAGCGGGAGTGGCTACGAGCAGTACTTC. The encoded protein is CSASSGSGYEQYF.